Each of the 18 T cell receptor beta chains below was sequenced from the same sample in a study of shared clonotypes between healthy human individuals. The assay was immunoSEQ multiplex PCR, and TCRdb's table has in-frame clones only and misses some. The data show 2 million to 2.5 million clones, approximately 95% seen once. Naive-designated CD8 cells lacked CD45RO, were positively enriched for CCR7, and omitted terminally differentiated effector memory CD45RA+ cells. What was sequenced was naive CD8+ T cells sorted from blood. These receptors came from a man younger than 30 in good health.

The rearrangement uses TRBV6-5 and TRBJ1-4, with D possibly being TRBD1 (5 bases). Trimming pared 4 bases from V and 7 bases from J, leaving 16 bases between. The length of the CDR3 is 15 residues. The V gene's germline CDR1 is MNHEY and CDR2 SVGAGI. This chain's CDR3 is CASSSGSLGAEKLFF. CDR3 DNA: TGTGCCAGCAGTTCCGGGTCCCTCGGGGCTGAAAAACTGTTTTTT.

The V gene is TRBV27, the J gene TRBJ1-5; unclear D gene. CDR1 is MNHEY, CDR2 SMNVEV, per germline (reference sequence). V was pared by 1 base and J by 5 bases, with 6 bases between. The CDR3 loop spans 13 amino acids. CDR3 nucleotide sequence: TGTGCCAGCAGTTTATACCGCGATCAGCCCCAGCATTTT. Its protein product is CASSLYRDQPQHF.

The chain couples TRBV4-1 to TRBJ1-1; D is possibly TRBD1 (6 bases). Trimming stripped 3 bases from V and 1 base from J, with 12 bases between. This CDR3 region has 15 residues. Germline values: CDR1 MGHRA, CDR2 YSYEKL. The CDR3 coding sequence is TGCGCCAGCAGCCAGTGGACGGGACAGAACACTGAAGCTTTCTTT. As protein: CASSQWTGQNTEAFF.

This rearrangement joins TRBV6-6 to TRBJ2-5, with a weak D call TRBD2 (6 bases). The CDR3 runs 11 residues. Trimming took 5 bases from V and 7 from J, leaving 8 bases between them. The germline V gene has CDR1 MNHNY and CDR2 SVGAGI (reference sequence). In DNA form, the CDR3 reads TGTGCCAGCAGTCTCGGGGGGACCCAGTACTTC. Its translation is CASSLGGTQYF.

Note on this clone: The same CDR3 is also encoded by other DNA sequences in this sample. V usage is TRBV19 and J usage is TRBJ2-7; TRBD1 matches 9 bases. There are 14 residues in the CDR3. Germline loops: CDR1 LNHDA, CDR2 SQIVND (reference sequence). J gave up 4 bases and V 1 base, and 2 bases lay outside the gene matches. Here the CDR3 reads CASSIAGQGYEQYF. CDR3 sequence (DNA): TGTGCCAGTAGTATAGCGGGACAGGGTTACGAGCAGTACTTC.

J is TRBJ1-2 and V is TRBV4-1; 10 positions agree with TRBD1. V was clipped by 8 bases and J by 4 bases; unmatched bases: 10. CDR1 is MGHRA and CDR2 is YSYEKL in the germline V gene. The CDR3 is 15 amino acids. This chain's CDR3 is CASDPLGQGLYGYTF. CDR3 nucleotides: TGCGCCAGCGACCCTTTGGGACAGGGGCTCTATGGCTACACCTTC.

CDR3 sequence reads: CASSQQRDEAFF. The CDR3 bases are TGTGCCAGCAGCCAACAGAGAGATGAAGCTTTCTTT. V gene TRBV13 combines with J gene TRBJ1-1; no clear D gene. V shed 5 bases and J shed 7 bases, with 11 bases lying between them. Germline CDR1 reads PRHDT; CDR2 reads FYEKMQ (reference sequence). The CDR3 runs to 12 residues.

This chain links TRBV15 with TRBJ2-2; D is unclear. Trimming took 0 bases from V and 3 from J, leaving 2 bases between them. This CDR3 region has 13 residues. The V gene's germline CDR1 is LNHNV and CDR2 YYDKDF (reference sequence). The CDR3 sequence is CATSRDDTGELFF. CDR3 coding DNA: TGTGCCACCAGCAGAGATGACACCGGGGAGCTGTTTTTT.

The V call is TRBV7-2, the J call TRBJ2-7; possibly TRBD1 for D (6 bases). CDR3 length: 15 residues. Germline CDR1 SGHTA, CDR2 FQGNSA. Deletions cut 5 bases from V and 3 bases from J, with 17 bases between. The chain's CDR3 is CASSPQTGAGYEQYF. CDR3 bases: TGTGCCAGCAGCCCACAGACAGGTGCGGGCTACGAGCAGTACTTC.

The chain carries TRBV19 and TRBJ1-1; TRBD1 aligns across 7 bases. From germline, CDR1 is LNHDA and CDR2 SQIVND (reference sequence). Losses at the gene ends were 7 bases for V and 1 base for J; bases not matched to a gene: 15. The CDR3 length is 17 residues. CDR3 amino acids: CASTRNWDRTSNTEAFF. The CDR3 coding sequence is TGTGCCAGTACCCGAAATTGGGACAGAACCTCGAACACTGAAGCTTTCTTT. The whole variable domain, remainder taken from reference TRBV19 and TRBJ1-1, is DGGITQSPKYLFRKEGQNVTLSCEQNLNHDAMYWYRQDPGQGLRLIYYSQIVNDFQKGDIAEGYSVSREKKESFPLTVTSAQKNPTAFYLCASTRNWDRTSNTEAFFGQGTRLTVV.

CDR3 sequence: CASSFLGSEGAQYF. As DNA, the CDR3 is TGTGCCAGCAGTTTCCTAGGGAGTGAGGGTGCCCAGTACTTC. The V and J genes are TRBV28 and TRBJ2-5, with a tentative D call TRBD2 (5 bases). The CDR3 has 14 amino acids. V was cut by 3 bases and J by 9 bases, with 17 bases left in between. Per the germline V gene, CDR1 is MDHEN and CDR2 is SYDVKM.

The chain recombines TRBV7-2 with TRBJ1-2, with 7 bases matching TRBD1. The CDR3 extends over 13 amino acids. The ends lost 3 bases at V and 8 bases at J; junction bases unmatched: 6. The germline V gene encodes CDR1 SGHTA and CDR2 FQGNSA. The CDR3 sequence is CASSFTTGEGYTF. CDR3 in DNA: TGTGCCAGCAGCTTCACTACAGGGGAGGGCTACACCTTC.

Worth noting for this clone: Different DNA sequences within this sample yield the same CDR3. The chain has TRBV6-5 and TRBJ1-2; D is ambiguous. Germline-derived CDR1 and CDR2 are MNHEY and SVGAGI. V was cut by 0 bases and J by 4 bases, with 6 bases left in between. The CDR3 extends over 13 amino acids. The CDR3 DNA sequence: TGTGCCAGCAGTTACTCCGAGAGCTATGGCTACACCTTC. It codes for CASSYSESYGYTF.

This rearrangement joins TRBV29-1 to TRBJ1-2; D gene unclear. The germline V gene has CDR1 SQVTM and CDR2 ANQGSEA. The CDR3 is 11 amino acids. V lost 7 bases and J 3 bases, leaving 9 bases between the germline ends. CDR3 loop: CSAETDYGYTF. The CDR3 region has the DNA TGCAGCGCAGAAACGGACTATGGCTACACCTTC.

In this sample, this clone turned up once. V gene TRBV7-9 combines with J gene TRBJ2-2; D is uncertain. Germline assignment: CDR1 SEHNR and CDR2 FQNEAQ (reference sequence). The V end was cut by 5 bases, the J end by 9 bases, with 10 bases between. This CDR3 comprises 12 residues. This CDR3 reads CASSPSTRELFF. The CDR3 region has the DNA TGTGCCAGCAGCCCGTCTACTCGGGAGCTGTTTTTT.

CDR3 DNA: TGTGCCAGCAGCCCTCGCCCCGGGGACAGCGTTTTCTTT. It encodes CASSPRPGDSVFF. The chain couples TRBV7-9 to TRBJ1-1, with TRBD1 matching 7 bases. The V gene's germline CDR1 is SEHNR and CDR2 FQNEAQ (reference sequence). Trimming cost V 5 bases and J 13 bases; bases outside gene matches: 13. The CDR3 length is 13 residues.

The V call is TRBV7-8, the J call TRBJ2-5; 8 bases fit TRBD1. The germline gives CDR1 SGHVS, CDR2 FQNEAQ. This CDR3 is built from 15 residues. The trim removed 8 bases at V and 2 bases at J, leaving 10 bases unmatched. CDR3 coding DNA: TGTGCCAGCTACTTCGGGACAGGATTTCAAGAGACCCAGTACTTC. Residues: CASYFGTGFQETQYF.

V gene TRBV7-9 combines with J gene TRBJ2-1, with 11 positions matching TRBD2. This CDR3 is 18 amino acids long. Germline assignment: CDR1 SEHNR and CDR2 FQNEAQ (reference sequence). V trimming: 0 bases; J trimming: 7 bases; junction bases outside the gene matches: 11. CDR3 DNA: TGTGCCAGCAGCTTAGCGCTAGCGGGAGGATCCTTTATTAATGAGCAGTTCTTC. Translating it yields CASSLALAGGSFINEQFF. Variable domain in full (rest from reference TRBV7-9 and TRBJ2-1): DTGVSQNPRHKITKRGQNVTFRCDPISEHNRLYWYRQTLGQGPEFLTYFQNEAQLEKSRLLSDRFSAERPKGSFSTLEIQRTEQGDSAMYLCASSLALAGGSFINEQFFGPGTRLTVL.